This T cell receptor (beta chain) came from a study of blood T cell repertoires in COVID-19. About the research overall: T cells, B-cell-depleted T cells, or PBMCs provided the cDNA or gDNA that served as material.

Measured with immunoSEQ multiplex PCR; TCRdb has only the in-frame clones, and not every one. The table has just over 300,000 clones, over 75% seen once; the top ten hold roughly a tenth. Trimming cost V 2 bases and J 7 bases; bases outside gene matches: 6. The CDR3 runs 13 residues. Germline CDR1 and CDR2: GTSNPN and SVGIG (reference sequence). V usage is TRBV30 and J usage is TRBJ1-1; TRBD1 matches at 8 bases. The sequence derives from a woman in her thirties or forties who had recovered from COVID-19. Sample: PBMCs or T cells enriched from blood (not recorded which). The DNA for the CDR3 is TGTGCCTGGAGTAGAGACAGGGGTTTTGAAGCTTTCTTT. Encoded protein: CAWSRDRGFEAFF.